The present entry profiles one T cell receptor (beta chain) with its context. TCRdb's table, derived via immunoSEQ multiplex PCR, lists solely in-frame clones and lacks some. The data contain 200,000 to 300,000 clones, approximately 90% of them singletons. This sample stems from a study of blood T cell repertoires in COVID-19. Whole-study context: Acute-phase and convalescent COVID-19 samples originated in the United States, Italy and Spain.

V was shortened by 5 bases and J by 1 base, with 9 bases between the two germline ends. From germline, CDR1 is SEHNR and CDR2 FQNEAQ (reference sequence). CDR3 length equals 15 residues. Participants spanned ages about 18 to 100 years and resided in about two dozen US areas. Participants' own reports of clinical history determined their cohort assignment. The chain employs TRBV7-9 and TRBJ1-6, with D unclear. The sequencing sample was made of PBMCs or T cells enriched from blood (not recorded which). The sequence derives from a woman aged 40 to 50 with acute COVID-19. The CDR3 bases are TGTGCCAGCAGCAGCGGGGTATCCTATAATTCACCCCTCCACTTT. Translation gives CASSSGVSYNSPLHF.